The clone carrying this T cell receptor (beta chain) was detected only a few times. Its antigen is not known. The CDR3 is made up of 14 amino acids. Germline CDR1 SGHVS, CDR2 FQNEAQ. V lost 1 base to trimming and J lost 6 bases, with 10 bases between them. CDR3 and TCR beta VDJ profiling relied on genomic DNA as the template. TCRdb redid the calling of the reads with MiXCR, one entry per CDR3 protein. Of under 350,000 distinct CDR3 sequences listed, 50% to 65% are singletons. All patients picked for sequencing had shown, by flow cytometry, an expansion of CD8+CD57+ cells. Patients, without exception, had severe acquired aplastic anemia. Among the patients, none had received any therapy at the time of blood sampling. The data were taken from a study of CD8+CD57+ T cells in acquired aplastic anemia. Study-wide background: The DNA of sorted CD4+ and CD8+ cells averaged about 3 ug.

Study results and caveats: There were roughly 28 CD8+ CDR3 sequences that occurred in both patients and controls.

The TCR was taken from a human donor with aplastic anemia. The sequenced material came from sorted CD4+, CD8+, or CD8+CD57+ T cells (not recorded which) from PBMCs. The chain recombines TRBV7-8 with TRBJ1-5, with no clear D. The CDR3 DNA is TGTGCCAGCAGCTTAGGGGGATTCGGTCAGCCCCAGCATTTT. As protein: CASSLGGFGQPQHF.